The 25 T cell receptor beta chains reported below all come from one sample, sequenced in a study of beta chain features in type 1 diabetes. As every portion of the isolated RNA was reverse transcribed, the sequencing read expressed TCRB transcripts. Here immunoSEQ multiplex PCR was the method, and the copy in TCRdb shows in-frame clones only, minus some. The data contain over 700,000 clones, 15% to 20% of them singletons. The material sequenced was naive CD4+ T cells from blood. These receptors were taken from a woman aged 18-29 years in good health.

This clone was observed a few times. The chain joins TRBV14 to TRBJ2-3; D call uncertain. Germline CDR1 is SGHDN and CDR2 is FVKESK. The CDR3 extends over 15 amino acids. With 1 base removed from V and 0 bases from J, the gap between germline ends came to 8 bases. As DNA, the CDR3 is TGTGCCAGCAGCCAAGGACTTGCTAGCACAGATACGCAGTATTTT. This encodes CASSQGLASTDTQYF.

The chain employs TRBV6-6 and TRBJ2-1, with D tentatively TRBD1 or TRBD2 (6 bases each). Germline V lookup: CDR1 MNHNY, CDR2 SVGAGI (reference sequence). The CDR3 extends over 16 amino acids. V was shortened by 7 bases and J by 3 bases, with 19 bases between the two germline ends. The CDR3 DNA is TGTGCCAGCACCAAAAGGGGGGACGGTATCTACAATGAGCAGTTCTTC. This encodes CASTKRGDGIYNEQFF.

V is TRBV4-3 and J is TRBJ2-7, with D tentatively TRBD1 (6 bases). V lost 0 bases to trimming and J lost 4 bases, with 16 bases between them. The CDR3 totals 16 residues. Per the germline V gene, CDR1 is LGHNA and CDR2 is YSLEER. CDR3 bases: TGCGCCAGCAGCCAAGATCGCAGGGGCGGTTTTTACGAGCAGTACTTC. It codes for CASSQDRRGGFYEQYF.

The J gene is TRBJ1-1, the V gene TRBV5-4, with D perhaps TRBD1 (5 bases). Trimming pared 4 bases from V and 1 base from J, leaving 14 bases between. The CDR3 consists of 15 residues. In germline, CDR1 is SGHNT, CDR2 YYREEE (reference sequence). CDR3 amino acids: CASSPGRARNTEAFF. CDR3 bases: TGTGCCAGCAGCCCAGGGAGGGCAAGGAACACTGAAGCTTTCTTT.

This clone was found a few times. The chain employs TRBV4-2 and TRBJ1-4; D uncertain. V gave up 4 bases and J gave up 0 bases, with 18 bases separating them. The germline gives CDR1 LGHNA, CDR2 YNFKEQ. This CDR3 is built from 18 residues. This CDR3 reads CASSLRILADATNEKLFF. For the CDR3, the DNA is TGTGCCAGCAGCCTACGAATCTTGGCGGACGCAACTAATGAAAAACTGTTTTTT.

This clone has more than one count but fewer than ten. The J gene is TRBJ2-7, the V gene TRBV14, with D tentatively TRBD2 (6 bases). Per germline, CDR1 SGHDN and CDR2 FVKESK. The CDR3 is made up of 13 amino acids. The ends were cut back, 5 bases at V and 7 bases at J, with 15 bases in the middle. The CDR3 is CASSTRLAGEQYF. DNA for the CDR3: TGTGCCAGCAGCACCCGATTGGCGGGGGAGCAGTACTTC.

The gene calls are TRBV10-3 and TRBJ2-3; a weak D match, TRBD1 (6 bases). V lost 6 bases and J 0 bases, leaving 13 bases between the germline ends. Germline CDR1 is ENHRY and CDR2 is SYGVKD. This CDR3 is 15 amino acids long. The DNA of the CDR3 is TGTGCCATCAGGGGTCAGGGGCAGAGCACAGATACGCAGTATTTT. Encoded protein: CAIRGQGQSTDTQYF.

The chain links TRBV7-6 to TRBJ2-5; D might be TRBD2 (5 bases). The J call is uncertain, as TRBJ2-7 better fits the DNA end. Germline values: CDR1 SGHVS, CDR2 FNYEAQ. The CDR3 extends over 15 amino acids. CDR3 residues: CASSFGPRESYEQYF. CDR3 bases: TGTGCCAGCAGCTTCGGACCGAGGGAATCCTACGAGCAGTACTTC.

The gene calls are TRBV19 and TRBJ2-3; 8 nucleotides match TRBD2. The V gene end was trimmed by 5 bases and the J gene end by 4 bases; junction bases not matched to a gene: 11. CDR3 length equals 16 residues. Germline V gene lookup returns CDR1 LNHDA and CDR2 SQIVND (reference sequence). The CDR3 is CASSPGTSRRADTQYF. The CDR3 DNA sequence: TGTGCCAGTAGTCCCGGGACTAGTAGGCGGGCAGATACGCAGTATTTT.

This clone was counted a few times. The chain uses TRBV6-1 and TRBJ1-4; possible D gene TRBD1, 5 bases. CDR1 is MNHNS, CDR2 SASEGT, per germline. The CDR3 spans 15 residues. Trimming removed 5 bases from V and 2 bases from J, with 12 bases in between. Written as DNA, the CDR3 is TGTGCCAGCAGTTTCAGGGACGTCACTAATGAAAAACTGTTTTTT. It codes for CASSFRDVTNEKLFF.

The genes are TRBV6-6 and TRBJ2-5; 7 nucleotides agree with TRBD2. The CDR3 has 14 amino acids. V shed 7 bases and J 4 bases; nucleotides not matched to a gene: 9. Germline V gives CDR1 MNHNY, CDR2 SVGAGI (reference sequence). CDR3: CASTWGRAGETQYF. The DNA for the CDR3 is TGTGCCAGCACTTGGGGGAGGGCCGGAGAGACCCAGTACTTC.

In this sample, this clone turned up a few times. The CDR3 DNA sequence: TGTGCCAGCAGCTTAGGGGCCCGTCGAAGCTCCTACGAGCAGTACTTC. Translating it yields CASSLGARRSSYEQYF. V gene TRBV11-2 combines with J gene TRBJ2-7, with D hard to call. Germline CDR1 and CDR2: SGHAT and FQNNGV. The V end was cut by 1 base, the J end by 0 bases, with 13 bases between. The CDR3 loop spans 16 amino acids.

This chain links TRBV5-4 with TRBJ1-1; D gene unclear. This CDR3 region has 14 residues. Trimming removed 3 bases from V and 0 bases from J, with 9 bases in between. Germline V gene data show CDR1 as SGHNT and CDR2 as YYREEE (reference sequence). The CDR3 here is CASSWLGLNTEAFF. Here the CDR3 DNA reads TGTGCCAGCAGCTGGCTGGGGTTGAACACTGAAGCTTTCTTT. The complete variable domain, with remaining parts taken from reference TRBV5-4 and TRBJ1-1, reads ETGVTQSPTHLIKTRGQQVTLRCSSQSGHNTVSWYQQALGQGPQFIFQYYREEENGRGNFPPRFSGLQFPNYSSELNVNALELDDSALYLCASSWLGLNTEAFFGQGTRLTVV.

V and J are TRBV18 and TRBJ1-5, with D unclear. The V end was cut by 2 bases, the J end by 6 bases, with 5 bases between. CDR1 KGHSH and CDR2 LQKENI come from the germline V gene. This CDR3 is 12 amino acids long. The CDR3 loop is CASSPGRQPQHF. The CDR3 nucleotides are TGTGCCAGCTCACCAGGCCGTCAGCCCCAGCATTTT.

CDR3 coding DNA: TGTGCCAGCTCCCCAAGCCAGGGGTCACCGTACGAGCAGTACTTC. As protein: CASSPSQGSPYEQYF. V is TRBV18 and J is TRBJ2-7, with D possibly TRBD1 on 6 matching bases. CDR1 and CDR2 (germline): KGHSH, LQKENI. V was pared by 6 bases and J by 4 bases, with 19 bases between. The CDR3 contains 15 residues.

This clone was detected a few times. The CDR3 here is CASSPMRLGSGNIQYF. The CDR3 DNA is TGTGCCAGCAGCCCAATGAGGCTAGGGAGTGGAAACATTCAGTACTTC. The chain recombines TRBV11-2 with TRBJ2-4; tentatively, D is TRBD2 (5 bases). The CDR3 covers 16 residues. Trimming removed 5 bases at V and 6 bases at J, with 20 bases between. Germline V CDR1 and CDR2: SGHAT, FQNNGV.

The chain couples TRBV5-1 to TRBJ1-3, with D unresolved. The germline gives CDR1 SGHRS, CDR2 YFSETQ. This CDR3 contains 13 residues. The V end was cut by 4 bases, the J end by 0 bases, with 5 bases between. Here the CDR3 DNA reads TGCGCCAGCAGCCGGGGCTCTGGAAACACCATATATTTT. It translates to CASSRGSGNTIYF.

J is TRBJ2-1 and V is TRBV19; D is ambiguous. Germline CDR1 and CDR2: LNHDA and SQIVND (reference sequence). Trimming removed 5 bases from V and 7 bases from J, with 21 bases in between. CDR3 length equals 16 residues. This CDR3 reads CASSSSTAPHPNEQFF. For the CDR3, the DNA is TGTGCCAGTAGTTCAAGCACCGCGCCACACCCGAATGAGCAGTTCTTC.

This clone was counted only a few times. This chain links TRBV11-2 with TRBJ2-7; TRBD2 matches at 11 bases. This CDR3 is 15 amino acids long. V lost 5 bases to trimming and J lost 4 bases; unmatched junction nucleotides: 7. The germline CDR1 and CDR2 sequences are SGHAT and FQNNGV. In DNA, the CDR3 is TGTGCCAGCAGCCCGGGGGCTAGCGGGAGGTACGAGCAGTACTTC. Translation: CASSPGASGRYEQYF.

The V call is TRBV2, the J call TRBJ2-7; D remains unclear. Trimming removed 6 bases from V and 3 bases from J, with 6 bases in between. The CDR3 is 11 residues long. The germline CDR1 and CDR2 sequences are SNHLY and FYNNEI. CDR3 nucleotide sequence: TGTGCCAGCAGGACATACTACGAGCAGTACTTC. This translates into CASRTYYEQYF.

This chain connects TRBV18 to TRBJ1-2, with unresolved D. V shed 6 bases and J shed 1 base, with 3 bases lying between them. This CDR3 has 11 amino acids. CDR1 is KGHSH, CDR2 LQKENI, per germline. The CDR3 here is CASSSNYGYTF. The CDR3 DNA follows: TGTGCCAGCTCGAGTAACTATGGCTACACCTTC.

This clone was counted between two and nine times. The identical CDR3 is also encoded by other nucleotide sequences in the sample. This chain joins TRBV5-1 and TRBJ2-1, with D perhaps TRBD1 (6 bases). CDR3 length equals 14 residues. V shed 2 bases and J shed 2 bases, with 8 bases lying between them. The germline V gene encodes CDR1 SGHRS and CDR2 YFSETQ. The CDR3 DNA is TGCGCCAGCAGCTTAGGACAGACCTACAATGAGCAGTTCTTC. This codes for CASSLGQTYNEQFF.

The chain is built from TRBV27 and TRBJ1-1; 8 positions agree with TRBD1. The V gene end was trimmed by 7 bases and the J gene end by 0 bases; junction bases not matched to a gene: 7. Germline CDR1 is MNHEY and CDR2 is SMNVEV (reference sequence). CDR3 length: 15 residues. The CDR3 DNA sequence: TGTGCCAGCAAAAGGGACAGGAGAATGAACACTGAAGCTTTCTTT. Protein product: CASKRDRRMNTEAFF.

In its sample, this clone was seen a few times. The gene calls are TRBV9 and TRBJ2-5; 7 bases align to TRBD1. The J segment lost 4 bases and the V segment lost 3 bases, leaving 3 bases of the junction unmatched. CDR1 is SGDLS and CDR2 is YYNGEE in the germline V gene. The length of the CDR3 is 13 residues. CDR3 sequence (DNA): TGTGCCAGCAGCGAACAGGGGCGAGAGACCCAGTACTTC. Its translation is CASSEQGRETQYF. The variable domain in full, with the rest retrieved from reference TRBV9 and TRBJ2-5, is DSGVTQTPKHLITATGQRVTLRCSPRSGDLSVYWYQQSLDQGLQFLIQYYNGEERAKGNILERFSAQQFPDLHSELNLSSLELGDSALYFCASSEQGRETQYFGPGTRLLVL.

This chain connects TRBV14 to TRBJ2-3; TRBD2 might be the D (6 bases). With 0 bases removed from V and 6 bases from J, the gap between germline ends came to 13 bases. Per germline, CDR1 SGHDN and CDR2 FVKESK. The CDR3 length is 15 residues. The CDR3 loop reads CASSQDAGSFDTQYF. The CDR3 bases are TGTGCCAGCAGCCAAGACGCGGGGAGTTTCGATACGCAGTATTTT.